This passage covers 14 T cell receptor beta chains from one sample sequenced in a study of T cells after yellow fever vaccination. TCRdb processed the 5' RACE reads anew with MiXCR; each CDR3 protein has one entry. This table has around 590,000 distinct CDR3 sequences, roughly an eighth appearing once. Sample: PBMCs, taken on the day of the yellow fever booster vaccination. Source of these receptors: a man aged 25 to 45 who received the YFV17D yellow fever vaccine.

The gene calls are TRBV4-3 and TRBJ2-1, with D possibly called TRBD1 or TRBD2 (5 bases each). Trimming cost V 1 base and J 9 bases, with 16 bases left between them. The CDR3 is 15 residues long. Germline values: CDR1 LGHNA, CDR2 YSLEER. DNA of the CDR3: TGCGCCAGCAGCCAAGGGCAGGGACGATTCGGTGAGCAGTTCTTC. It translates to CASSQGQGRFGEQFF.

The gene calls are TRBV12-3 or TRBV12-4 and TRBJ1-5; unclear D gene. This CDR3 region has 18 residues. The V end lost 3 bases, the J end lost 0 bases, and 18 bases lay between the germline ends. For the CDR3, the DNA is TGTGCCAGCAGTTTTTTGATCCGCCGAGACTATAGCAATCAGCCCCAGCATTTT. This translates into CASSFLIRRDYSNQPQHF.

The CDR3 coding sequence is TGTGCCAGCAGTTTCTGCCTGCTAGCGGGGGACTACGAGCAGTACTTC. Its protein is CASSFCLLAGDYEQYF. The chain carries TRBV28 and TRBJ2-7; 10 nucleotides match TRBD2. V lost 3 bases to trimming and J lost 3 bases; unmatched junction nucleotides: 8. The CDR3 extends over 16 amino acids. The V gene's germline CDR1 is MDHEN and CDR2 SYDVKM.

This clonotype was detected a few times. The chain carries TRBV20-1 and TRBJ2-1; D ambiguous. In germline, CDR1 is DFQATT, CDR2 SNEGSKA (reference sequence). CDR3 length equals 15 residues. V gave up 1 base and J gave up 0 bases, with 10 bases separating them. The CDR3 region has the DNA TGCAGTGCTAGAGTAGGGAAGGGCTCCTACAATGAGCAGTTCTTC. This codes for CSARVGKGSYNEQFF.

This clonotype was seen repeatedly, ten times or more. The chain employs TRBV18 and TRBJ2-5, with D uncertain. Trimming took off 6 bases at V and 5 bases at J, with 10 bases between the two ends. Germline V gives CDR1 KGHSH, CDR2 LQKENI. The CDR3 is 12 amino acids. CDR3 residues: CASSPPAETQYF. The CDR3 DNA reads as TGTGCCAGCTCCCCCCCCGCGGAGACCCAGTACTTC.

This clonotype came up a few times. This sequence joins TRBV7-8 and TRBJ1-2; possibly TRBD1 for D (5 bases). Trimming pared 1 base from V and 8 bases from J, leaving 17 bases between. This CDR3 region has 15 residues. From germline, CDR1 is SGHVS and CDR2 FQNEAQ. This CDR3 reads CASSLEGSGGSGYTF. CDR3 nucleotide sequence: TGTGCCAGCAGCTTAGAGGGGTCAGGAGGTTCGGGCTACACCTTC.

V usage is TRBV23-1 and J usage is TRBJ2-1; 7 bases match TRBD2. TRBV23-1 counts as an open reading frame of uncertain function. V gave up 0 bases and J gave up 8 bases; unmatched junction bases: 16. The CDR3 covers 18 residues. This chain's CDR3 is CASSQSKLALRLGDEQFF. The DNA for the CDR3 is TGCGCCAGCAGTCAATCGAAACTAGCGCTACGTCTAGGCGATGAGCAGTTCTTC.

The chain carries TRBV7-7 and TRBJ2-5; D remains ambiguous. CDR1 is SSHAT and CDR2 is FNYEAQ in the germline V gene (reference sequence). The V end lost 2 bases, the J end lost 0 bases, and 7 bases lay between the germline ends. The CDR3 sequence is 14 residues long. The CDR3 DNA reads as TGTGCCAGCAGCTTATACGGGTACCAAGAGACCCAGTACTTC. Encoded protein: CASSLYGYQETQYF.

This clonotype appeared a few times. The chain uses TRBV3-1 and TRBJ2-7; D gene ambiguous. V was pared by 4 bases and J by 0 bases, with 7 bases between. The CDR3 extends over 13 amino acids. Germline V gene data show CDR1 as LGHDT and CDR2 as YNNKEL (reference sequence). This chain's CDR3 is CASSLFGSYEQYF. CDR3 DNA sequence: TGTGCCAGCAGCCTATTCGGCTCCTACGAGCAGTACTTC.

The gene calls are TRBV24-1 and TRBJ2-1; no definite D call. The CDR3 has 15 amino acids. V was cut by 4 bases and J by 5 bases, with 14 bases left in between. From germline, CDR1 is KGHDR and CDR2 SFDVKD. Here the CDR3 reads CATSEYAATHNEQFF. The CDR3 DNA sequence: TGTGCCACCAGTGAGTACGCCGCCACCCACAATGAGCAGTTCTTC.

This clonotype was seen many times. This rearrangement joins TRBV7-8 to TRBJ2-7; TRBD1 matches 8 bases. Germline CDR1 reads SGHVS; CDR2 reads FQNEAQ. The CDR3 contains 15 residues. Germline trimming cut 5 bases from V and 2 bases from J; bases unmatched to any gene: 8. In DNA form, the CDR3 reads TGTGCCAGCAGCGTCTCTCAGGGGGCGCCCTACGAGCAGTACTTC. It translates to CASSVSQGAPYEQYF. The whole variable domain, filled in from reference TRBV7-8 and TRBJ2-7, reads GAGVSQSPRYKVAKRGQDVALRCDPISGHVSLFWYQQALGQGPEFLTYFQNEAQLDKSGLPSDRFFAERPEGSVSTLKIQRTQQEDSAVYLCASSVSQGAPYEQYFGPGTRLTVT.

This clonotype came up a few times. The chain joins TRBV12-3 or TRBV12-4 to TRBJ1-2; D gene ambiguous. Trimming removed 3 bases from V and 8 bases from J, with 16 bases in between. The CDR3 extends over 14 amino acids. This CDR3 reads CASSLDVGGGGYTF. In DNA, the CDR3 is TGTGCCAGCAGTTTGGATGTCGGTGGCGGGGGCTACACCTTC.

This clonotype was picked up a small number of times. V is TRBV19 and J is TRBJ2-1, with D perhaps TRBD2 (6 bases). The CDR3 sequence is 16 residues long. Trimming stripped 5 bases from V and 9 bases from J, with 23 bases between. Looked up from germline, CDR1 is LNHDA and CDR2 is SQIVND (reference sequence). Written as DNA, the CDR3 is TGTGCCAGTAGTCGCCTGGGACTTAGTTCCGGGGGTGAGCAGTTCTTC. Translating gives CASSRLGLSSGGEQFF.

The chain is built from TRBV5-6 and TRBJ2-1; 14 bases fit TRBD2. The CDR3 loop spans 16 amino acids. The V gene end was trimmed by 3 bases and the J gene end by 4 bases; junction bases not matched to a gene: 3. The germline gives CDR1 SGHDT, CDR2 YYEEEE. CDR3 sequence reads: CASSWGTSGSYNEQFF. CDR3 nucleotide sequence: TGTGCCAGCAGCTGGGGGACTAGCGGGAGTTACAATGAGCAGTTCTTC.